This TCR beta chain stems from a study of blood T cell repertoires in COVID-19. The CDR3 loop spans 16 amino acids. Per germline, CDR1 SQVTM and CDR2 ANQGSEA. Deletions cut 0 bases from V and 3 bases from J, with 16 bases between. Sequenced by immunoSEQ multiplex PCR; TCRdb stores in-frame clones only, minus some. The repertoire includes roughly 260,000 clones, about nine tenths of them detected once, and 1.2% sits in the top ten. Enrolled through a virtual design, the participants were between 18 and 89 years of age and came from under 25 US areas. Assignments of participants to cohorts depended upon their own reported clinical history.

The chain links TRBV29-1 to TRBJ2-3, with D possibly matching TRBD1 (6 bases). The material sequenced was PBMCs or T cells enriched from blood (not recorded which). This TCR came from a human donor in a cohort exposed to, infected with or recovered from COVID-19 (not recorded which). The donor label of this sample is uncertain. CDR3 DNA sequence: TGCAGCGTTGAAGATGGGCCAGGGGTGAGGACAGATACGCAGTATTTT. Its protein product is CSVEDGPGVRTDTQYF.